The following is a T cell receptor (beta chain) sequence with its context. What it recognizes is unknown. The sample originates from a study of cytomegalovirus exposure and HLA in healthy donors. Study-level results: The authors later linked a missense DCLRE1C variant to TCR beta V- and J-gene trimming. Rare TCR sequences predominated, though certain public TCRs were found in many donors.

V was cut by 7 bases and J by 4 bases, with 10 bases left in between. Germline V gene sequence: CDR1 LNHDA, CDR2 SQIVND (reference sequence). This CDR3 is 13 amino acids long. The donors were healthy bone marrow donors. PCR amplification relied on 60 Vbeta primers (plus 13 Jbeta primers). Clones were sequenced by immunoSEQ multiplex PCR, and TCRdb holds only the in-frame ones, with some missing. The sample consists of more than 100,000 clones, more than 70% of them appearing once. Sample: PBMCs. The V gene is TRBV19, the J gene TRBJ2-2; D not resolved. The clonotype originates from a male donor in good health and CMV-seronegative. The CDR3 is CASMTRGTGELFF. The DNA for the CDR3 is TGTGCCAGTATGACCCGAGGCACCGGGGAGCTGTTTTTT.